Below, 8 T cell receptor beta chains from the same sample are listed, as sequenced in a study of T cells in women clearing cervical HPV infection. Sequenced by immunoSEQ multiplex PCR; TCRdb stores in-frame clones only, minus some. This sample's table reports roughly 40,000 clones. The sample comprised blood buffy coat. The receptors shown here come from a woman aged 18-70 years with a cervical HPV16 infection that either progressed to CIN3+ or cleared (not recorded which).

Turning to this clone: The read ends 3 residues early relative to the CDR3; the germline J gene fills the gap. The V call is TRBV10-3, the J call TRBJ1-3, with D unresolved. The CDR3 covers 14 residues. Looked up from germline, CDR1 is ENHRY and CDR2 is SYGVKD. V was clipped by 4 bases and J by 2 bases, with 9 bases between them. Partial CDR3 DNA: TGTGCCATCAGTGTGCAGGTGACTGGAAACACC. Its translation is CAISVQVTGNT. The entire CDR3 sequence reads CAISVQVTGNTIYF.

The CDR3 here is CASSEYTDTQYF. CDR3 DNA (partial): TGTGCCAGCAGTGAGTACACAGATACG. The J gene is TRBJ2-3, the V gene TRBV6-1; D is uncertain. From the germline J gene comes the end of the CDR3, since the read stops 3 residues before it. The CDR3 consists of 12 residues. V was shortened by 3 bases and J by 2 bases, with 3 bases between the two germline ends. In germline, CDR1 is MNHNS, CDR2 SASEGT.

Details on this clone: The CDR3 end is not reached by the read, which stops 3 residues before it; the germline J gene fills it in. The chain joins TRBV7-2 to TRBJ1-2; 8 nucleotides line up with TRBD1. After removal of 5 bases from V and 6 bases from J, the junction contained 11 bases not matched to a gene. CDR1 SGHTA and CDR2 FQGNSA come from the germline V gene. The CDR3 contains 15 residues. The CDR3 DNA, read in part, is TGTGCCAGCAGCCCCCCGGACAGGGCACCGGATGGC. The encoded protein is CASSPPDRAPDG. The entire CDR3 is CASSPPDRAPDGYTF. Supplemented by reference TRBV7-2 and TRBJ1-2, the full variable domain reads GAGVSQSPSNKVTEKGKDVELRCDPISGHTALYWYRQSLGQGLEFLIYFQGNSAPDKSGLPSDRFSAERTGGSVSTLTIQRTQQEDSAVYLCASSPPDRAPDGYTFGSGTRLTVV.

The part of the CDR3 DNA that was read is TGTGCCAGCAGTGGGGCAGCCCACTATGGC. This encodes CASSGAAHYG. The CDR3 as a whole reads CASSGAAHYGYTF. V gene TRBV2 combines with J gene TRBJ1-2, with unresolved D. Read sequence stops 3 residues before the CDR3 end, and the germline J gene provides the missing end. This CDR3 contains 13 residues. Germline V gene sequence: CDR1 SNHLY, CDR2 FYNNEI. V was clipped by 4 bases and J by 3 bases, with 9 bases between them.

As to this clone: The missing CDR3 end, 3 residues past where the read stops, is filled in from the germline J gene. The V gene is TRBV2, the J gene TRBJ1-5; 9 nucleotides match TRBD1. Germline CDR1 reads SNHLY; CDR2 reads FYNNEI. The CDR3 is made up of 16 amino acids. J gave up 1 base and V 2 bases, and 3 bases lay outside the gene matches. CDR3 DNA, as far as it was read: TGTGCCAGCAGTGAATGGGACAGGGAGAGCAATCAGCCC. This encodes CASSEWDRESNQP. Given in full, the CDR3 is CASSEWDRESNQPQHF.

To note about this clone: The read terminates 3 residues ahead of where the CDR3 ends, so the germline J gene completes it. The rearrangement uses TRBV5-5 and TRBJ2-6, with 7 bases matching TRBD1. CDR3 length: 15 residues. CDR1 and CDR2 (germline): SGHKS, YYEKEE (reference sequence). V was pared by 4 bases and J by 6 bases, with 7 bases of the junction left unmatched. The CDR3 loop is CASSPLTGTANVLTF. Incomplete CDR3 DNA: TGTGCCAGCAGCCCATTGACAGGGACGGCCAACGTC.

In the case of this clone: The read ends 3 residues early relative to the CDR3; the germline J gene fills the gap. The V and J genes are TRBV18 and TRBJ2-3; TRBD2 is a possible D gene (6 bases). CDR3 size: 15 residues. CDR1 KGHSH and CDR2 LQKENI come from the germline V gene. V shed 3 bases and J shed 2 bases, with 12 bases lying between them. Partial CDR3 DNA: TGTGCCAGCTCACCGATTGGACTAAACACAGATACG. Amino acids: CASSPIGLNTDT. The complete CDR3 reads CASSPIGLNTDTQYF.

Points on this clone: The CDR3 end lies 3 residues beyond the end of the read and is filled in from the germline J gene. The rearrangement uses TRBV5-1 and TRBJ2-5, with 9 positions matching TRBD2. The CDR3 consists of 17 residues. From germline, CDR1 is SGHRS and CDR2 YFSETQ. Unmatched junction bases numbered 11, after V lost 1 base and J lost 4 bases. Incomplete CDR3 DNA: TGCGCCAGCAGCTTGTCCGGTAGCGGGGGCCTGGGAGAGACC. Protein product: CASSLSGSGGLGET. The complete CDR3 protein is CASSLSGSGGLGETQYF.